The sequence of this T cell receptor beta chain was determined in a study of shared clonotypes between healthy human individuals (dated by TCRdb to 2019 to 2021). For the wider study: A couple of women and a few men aged 18 to 49 years were included in the cohort. To estimate repertoire size and how much clonotypes are shared between individuals, the study performed deep sequencing of blood TCR repertoires from five healthy adults. Different laboratories and diverse techniques were used to prepare libraries and sequence TCR repertoires, to increase sequencing depth and limit assay-specific biases. Per donor, leukapheresis produced somewhere between about 0.85 and 9.5 billion PBMCs. Per donor, three plates each were used for CD4 naive and CD4 memory, two for CD8 naive, and one for CD8 memory. The research as a whole found: Based on pairwise subsampling, the degree of clonotype sharing among donors was expected to be affected by sequencing depth. Naive subsets generally had larger estimated clonotype richness than memory subsets did. Even with the large sequencing depth, rarefaction of the sorted-subset datasets indicated that sequencing was incomplete. Only blood was sampled, and tissue TCR repertoires likely differ from those in blood. Because the study included a small number of donors, the genetic and exposure-history diversity represented was limited. Across a few donors, roughly 5.1% of naive CD4, roughly 3.5% of naive CD8, about 2.3% of memory CD4, and over 0.35% of memory CD8 clonotypes were shared. Compared with non-shared clonotypes, clonotypes shared by all four sorted-subset donors had higher generation probabilities.

Using the deep immunoSEQ assay, TCR CDR3 regions were amplified from genomic DNA by multiplex PCR. For each cell subset, the extracted genomic DNA was distributed evenly across all wells of several immunoSEQ 96-well plates, and each plate served as one replicate. For sorted subsets, each replicate PCR was loaded with around 220 ng genomic DNA, equivalent to about 30,000 T cell genomes. Purified libraries were quantified with a Qubit 3.0 fluorometer, sized on a Bioanalyzer 2100, and re-quantified with the KAPA Library Quantification kit. Every immunoSEQ 96-well plate was sequenced on a separate single-read 150-cycle Illumina NextSeq 550 flow cell. Regarding the original processing steps: The immunoSEQ output contained only junctional sequences without quality scores, so filtering could not match that applied to full-length reads. To assign V/J genes and CDR3, sequences were annotated using PyIR, a Python wrapper for IgBLAST v1.9, with IMGT germline references. Reads were filtered out if the reads had weak V/J assignments (E-value above 1e-6), no CDR3, stop codons, out-of-frame junctions, or ambiguous translated residues. A V3J clonotype was defined by an identical inferred V gene, J gene, and CDR3 amino acid sequence. Percentage overlap between repertoires was calculated by dividing the number of shared unique clonotypes by the size of the smaller repertoire. Repertoire richness was assessed with RTK rarefaction, the Chao1 estimator, and Recon v2.1 estimates of unobserved clonotypes. Generation probabilities were computed with OLGA for all TCRbeta clonotypes obtained by the gDNA method from a handful of donors. Entries here come from immuneACCESS through TCRdb and include only in-frame sequences with V and J called. Some clones fail to appear in such tables; in the studies checked, an unresolved V gene covers under half of the shortfall, and the cause of the remainder is unknown. V and J calls and clone size are given by that table; D and trimming were obtained from the DNA. A total of about a million clones appear in this sample, around four fifths of them only once. The ten largest clonotypes hold 1.4% of the sample.

To note about this clone: No cognate antigen has been identified for it. Base qualities are not recorded, but no much larger clone differs from it by a single base.

The donors were healthy, HIV-negative adults who had no recently reported acute infections or vaccinations. Every donor was a Caucasian adult living in Nashville, Tennessee, USA. CD4+ T cells were enriched by magnetic negative selection; naive cells were then positively selected on CD45RA, and the negative fraction formed the memory subset. After blood collection by leukapheresis, PBMCs were isolated using Ficoll-Histopaque density gradient centrifugation and then cryopreserved in the vapor phase of liquid nitrogen. Analytical flow cytometry was used to check the purity and quantity of each magnetically sorted T cell population. From each sorted fraction, genomic DNA was isolated and quantified by UV absorbance on a Nanodrop 2000c. The origin of this receptor is a man between 18 and 35 years old in good health. Input material: memory CD4+ T cells sorted from blood. The cell subset or site label, as the study defines it: CD45RA-negative fraction.

The CDR3 reads as follows: CASSSAAATLNEQFF. The nucleotides are TGTGCCAGCAGTTCGGCCGCCGCTACTCTCAATGAGCAGTTCTTC. Rearrangement joined TRBV28 to TRBJ2-1; the D gene is not confidently resolved. From a lookup of the germline V gene, CDR1 and CDR2 are MDHEN and SYDVKM. Taken from cysteine to phenylalanine, the CDR3 has 15 residues. The read is trimmed to its CDR3 DNA, 45 bases read in frame from base 1. Deletion took 4 bases off V and 6 bases off J, with a span of 16 bases between the germline ends.